This passage covers 8 T cell receptor beta chains from one sample sequenced in a study of T cell responses to AZD1222 COVID-19 vaccine. The protocol was immunoSEQ multiplex PCR, while the TCRdb copy is restricted to in-frame clones and leaves out a portion. Of 150,000 to 200,000 clones in the sample, just under 95% are singletons; the top ten hold around 0.96%. The material was peripheral blood, obtained 28 days after the second dose of the MenACWY control vaccine. Receptor source: an adult who received the MenACWY meningococcal vaccine as a control.

The chain uses TRBV2 and TRBJ1-4; 11 bases line up with TRBD1. The CDR3 consists of 15 residues. Germline CDR1 SNHLY, CDR2 FYNNEI. V was pared by 6 bases and J by 8 bases, with 8 bases of the junction left unmatched. In DNA form, the CDR3 reads TGTGCCAGCAGGGAGCGGACAGGGGGCCGGGAAAAACTGTTTTTT. Translating gives CASRERTGGREKLFF.

This clone was seen only a few times. This chain joins TRBV19 and TRBJ1-2; D uncertain. This CDR3 has 12 amino acids. V lost 3 bases and J lost 2, with 4 bases in between. The germline V gene has CDR1 LNHDA and CDR2 SQIVND (reference sequence). The CDR3 spells CASSIPNYGYTF. In nucleotides, the CDR3 is TGTGCCAGTAGTATCCCGAACTATGGCTACACCTTC.

The chain recombines TRBV7-9 with TRBJ1-5, with D uncertain. Germline lookup yields CDR1 SEHNR and CDR2 FQNEAQ (reference sequence). Trimming removed 5 bases at V and 3 bases at J, with 11 bases between. The length of the CDR3 is 14 residues. The CDR3 DNA follows: TGTGCCAGCAGCCCCGCACAGTTCAATCAGCCCCAGCATTTT. Its translation: CASSPAQFNQPQHF.

The chain couples TRBV5-1 to TRBJ1-1; TRBD1 might be the D (5 bases). The CDR3 spans 14 residues. V was cut by 7 bases and J by 1 base, with 14 bases left in between. Per germline, CDR1 SGHRS and CDR2 YFSETQ. Here the CDR3 reads CASLLGPANTEAFF. The CDR3 DNA follows: TGCGCCAGCCTACTGGGGCCCGCGAACACTGAAGCTTTCTTT.

The rearrangement links TRBV29-1 to TRBJ1-5; D is uncertain. CDR1 is SQVTM, CDR2 ANQGSEA, per germline. The CDR3 consists of 14 residues. Trimming left V 4 bases short and J 4 bases short, with 14 bases between. CDR3 DNA: TGCAGCGTTGTCGGCGGATCGGGAAATCAGCCCCAGCATTTT. Translated, it gives CSVVGGSGNQPQHF.

The chain uses TRBV10-3 and TRBJ1-2; D possibly corresponds to TRBD1 (6 bases). Per the germline V gene, CDR1 is ENHRY and CDR2 is SYGVKD. V lost 10 bases and J 4 bases, leaving 16 bases between the germline ends. CDR3 length: 13 residues. This chain's CDR3 is CARRQDLAYGYTF. The CDR3 DNA reads as TGTGCCAGACGACAGGACCTAGCCTATGGCTACACCTTC.

The chain is built from TRBV7-2 and TRBJ2-2; 8 bases fit TRBD1. V was pared by 3 bases and J by 7 bases, with 1 base of the junction left unmatched. CDR3 length: 13 residues. The germline V gene has CDR1 SGHTA and CDR2 FQGNSA. In DNA form, the CDR3 reads TGTGCCAGCAGCTTGGACAGGGACGGGGAGCTGTTTTTT. The encoded protein is CASSLDRDGELFF.

J is TRBJ2-5 and V is TRBV10-3; 7 nucleotides match TRBD2. CDR3 length: 15 amino acids. V gave up 1 base and J gave up 3 bases; unmatched junction bases: 5. The germline CDR1 and CDR2 sequences are ENHRY and SYGVKD. CDR3 amino acids: CAISEWGLQKETQYF. CDR3 DNA: TGTGCCATCAGTGAGTGGGGACTACAGAAAGAGACCCAGTACTTC.